The rows below give T cell receptor beta chains drawn from one sample of a study of T-cell reconstitution after alpha-beta-depleted transplantation in children. TCRdb fed the PCR reads into MiXCR, producing one record per CDR3 protein. The sample has some 350,000 distinct CDR3 sequences, 9% to 12% seen once. Specimen: PBMCs from the stem cell graft donor, collected from the stem cell graft. These receptors were obtained from a human donor who donated a stem cell graft to a child with acute lymphoblastic leukemia. The CDR3 runs from the conserved cysteine through the conserved F or W. The D gene is left open where the match is weak. Clone size is shown for a subset of rows, as once, few, many or a class of expanded clone.

J gene,V gene,D gene,clone size,CDR3 protein,CDR3 DNA
TRBJ2-1,TRBV5-1,.,many,CASSGMAASSYNEQFF,TGCGCCAGCAGCGGAATGGCTGCTAGCTCCTACAATGAGCAGTTCTTC
TRBJ2-2,TRBV6-1,.,.,CASSLRLVTGELFF,TGTGCCAGCAGCCTCAGACTAGTCACCGGGGAGCTGTTTTTT
TRBJ2-7,TRBV20-1,.,.,CSARSATSYEQYF,TGCAGTGCTAGGTCCGCGACCTCCTACGAGCAGTACTTC
TRBJ2-1,TRBV5-1,TRBD2,few,CASSSLAGVPHEQFF,TGCGCCAGCAGCTCCCTAGCGGGAGTGCCCCATGAGCAGTTCTTC
TRBJ1-1,TRBV5-1,TRBD1,.,CASSPRTGNTEAFF,TGCGCCAGCAGCCCGCGGACAGGGAACACTGAAGCTTTCTTT
TRBJ1-4,TRBV7-9,.,.,CASSPPPGLANEKLFF,TGTGCCAGCAGTCCACCCCCAGGGCTCGCTAATGAAAAACTGTTTTTT
TRBJ2-3,TRBV28,.,many,CASSLGNRDTDTQYF,TGTGCCAGCAGCCTGGGGAACAGGGACACAGATACGCAGTATTTT
TRBJ2-5,TRBV7-2,TRBD1,.,CASRTTGGQETQYF,TGTGCCAGCAGAACGACAGGGGGACAAGAGACCCAGTACTTC
TRBJ2-4,TRBV6-2/TRBV6-3,.,.,CASSSELSGNIQYF,TGTGCCAGCAGTTCGGAGCTCTCAGGGAACATTCAGTACTTC
TRBJ2-5,TRBV10-3,TRBD1,.,CAISEDRGMVWETQYF,TGTGCCATCAGTGAGGACAGGGGGATGGTTTGGGAGACCCAGTACTTC
TRBJ2-2,TRBV7-2,.,.,CASSLFFETRDSGELFF,TGTGCCAGCAGCTTATTCTTTGAGACTAGGGATTCTGGGGAGCTGTTTTTT
TRBJ2-7,TRBV15,TRBD2,.,CATSNVGTSYEQYF,TGTGCCACCAGCAACGTAGGGACTAGCTACGAGCAGTACTTC
TRBJ1-2,TRBV19,.,many,CASSTRGRDGYGYTF,TGTGCCAGTAGTACCCGAGGACGGGACGGCTATGGCTACACCTTC
TRBJ2-3,TRBV5-8,.,.,CASSTQGAGPMGDTQYF,TGTGCCAGCAGCACTCAGGGAGCCGGACCCATGGGGGATACGCAGTATTTT
TRBJ2-1,TRBV7-2,TRBD2,few,CASSLVAVGAREVEQFF,TGTGCCAGCAGCTTAGTGGCCGTTGGCGCGCGGGAGGTTGAGCAGTTCTTC
TRBJ2-1,TRBV20-1,.,.,CSARDVEKEQFF,TGCAGTGCTAGAGATGTGGAGAAGGAGCAGTTCTTC
TRBJ2-3,TRBV7-3,.,.,CASSLNRETDTQYF,TGTGCCAGCAGTCTTAATAGGGAAACGGATACGCAGTATTTT
TRBJ2-3,TRBV5-1,.,many,CASSLGMGWQSTDTQYF,TGCGCCAGCAGCTTGGGTATGGGTTGGCAGAGCACAGATACGCAGTATTTT
TRBJ2-2,TRBV19,.,.,CASSMPGLTGSTGELFF,TGTGCCAGTAGTATGCCAGGGTTGACAGGTTCCACCGGGGAGCTGTTTTTT
TRBJ1-3,TRBV29-1,.,.,CTVGAGGNTIYF,TGCACCGTTGGTGCGGGGGGAAACACCATATATTTT
TRBJ2-3,TRBV5-1,TRBD1,many,CASSWDRGRNTDTQYF,TGCGCCAGCAGCTGGGACAGGGGCCGTAACACAGATACGCAGTATTTT
TRBJ2-7,TRBV12-3/TRBV12-4,.,many,CASSPGRNPYEQYF,TGTGCCAGCAGTCCGGGACGCAACCCCTACGAGCAGTACTTC
TRBJ2-3,TRBV7-3,.,few,CASSPIDPGDTQYF,TGTGCCAGCAGCCCCATAGATCCGGGGGATACGCAGTATTTT
TRBJ1-2,TRBV4-1,.,.,CASSQEFENGYTF,TGCGCCAGCAGCCAAGAGTTTGAGAATGGCTACACCTTC
TRBJ2-1,TRBV28,.,few,CASSFLEGVNEQFF,TGTGCCAGCAGTTTCCTAGAGGGTGTCAATGAGCAGTTCTTC
TRBJ2-5,TRBV7-9,.,.,CASSPATSWETQYF,TGTGCCAGCAGCCCCGCTACTAGTTGGGAGACCCAGTACTTC
TRBJ1-1,TRBV12-3/TRBV12-4,.,many,CASNNFVNTEAFF,TGTGCCAGTAATAATTTCGTGAACACTGAAGCTTTCTTT
TRBJ2-3,TRBV28,.,few,CASSFEGATSTDTQYF,TGTGCCAGCAGTTTTGAAGGAGCAACTAGCACAGATACGCAGTATTTT
TRBJ2-5,TRBV27,TRBD1,many,CASSLLGGGETQYF,TGTGCCAGCAGTTTATTAGGGGGCGGGGAGACCCAGTACTTC
TRBJ2-2,TRBV3-1,.,.,CASSQARSGELFF,TGTGCCAGCAGCCAAGCTCGATCCGGGGAGCTGTTTTTT
TRBJ2-1,TRBV9,TRBD1,few,CASSVASDKTGVSYNEQFF,TGTGCCAGCAGCGTAGCCTCTGACAAGACAGGGGTGTCCTACAATGAGCAGTTCTTC
TRBJ1-5,TRBV9,.,few,CASSASGYGQPQHF,TGTGCCAGCAGCGCGTCAGGGTACGGACAGCCCCAGCATTTT
TRBJ2-7,TRBV12-3/TRBV12-4,TRBD1,many,CASSFSGQGAREQYF,TGTGCCAGCAGTTTCTCGGGACAGGGGGCGAGGGAGCAGTACTTC
TRBJ2-3,TRBV20-1,.,.,CSVAGSFINTQYF,TGCAGTGTCGCGGGGAGCTTCATTAATACGCAGTATTTT
TRBJ2-1,TRBV15,TRBD2,.,CATLPLAGAYNEQFF,TGTGCCACCCTACCCCTAGCGGGGGCCTACAATGAGCAGTTCTTC
TRBJ2-1,TRBV12-3/TRBV12-4,.,.,CASSASRYGEQFF,TGTGCCAGCAGTGCATCAAGGTATGGTGAGCAGTTCTTC
TRBJ2-5,TRBV5-1,.,few,CASRSEYQETQYF,TGCGCCAGCAGGTCAGAGTACCAAGAGACCCAGTACTTC
TRBJ1-5,TRBV6-1,TRBD1,.,CASRPTGEAQPQHF,TGTGCCAGCAGACCAACAGGGGAAGCTCAGCCCCAGCATTTT
TRBJ2-1,TRBV5-1,TRBD2,.,CASSLVAGGPHEQFF,TGCGCCAGCAGCTTGGTAGCGGGAGGGCCGCATGAGCAGTTCTTC
TRBJ2-3,TRBV20-1,.,few,CSARSSRGTSVGDTQYF,TGCAGTGCTAGATCCTCCCGGGGGACATCCGTCGGAGATACGCAGTATTTT
TRBJ2-7,TRBV2,.,many,CASSEAGGHEQYF,TGTGCCAGCAGTGAAGCAGGAGGCCACGAGCAGTACTTC
TRBJ2-7,TRBV15,.,few,CATSRDSPGLGEQYF,TGTGCCACCAGCAGAGACTCTCCAGGGCTCGGCGAGCAGTACTTC
TRBJ1-3,TRBV7-6,.,.,CASSLARPSRSTIYF,TGTGCCAGCAGCTTAGCCCGGCCGTCTCGTAGCACCATATATTTT
TRBJ2-7,TRBV10-3,TRBD2,few,CAASGTYEQYF,TGTGCCGCTAGCGGGACCTACGAGCAGTACTTC
TRBJ1-2,TRBV7-3,TRBD1,.,CASSSRDSSSRGYGYTF,TGTGCCAGCAGCTCCCGGGACAGCAGCAGCCGCGGCTATGGCTACACCTTC
TRBJ2-5,TRBV12-3/TRBV12-4,.,few,CASSLGGGPIQETQYF,TGTGCCAGCAGTTTAGGTGGGGGTCCTATACAAGAGACCCAGTACTTC
TRBJ2-2,TRBV3-1,.,.,CASSQVGGSKNTEELFF,TGTGCCAGCAGCCAAGTTGGGGGAAGTAAGAACACCGAGGAGCTGTTTTTT
TRBJ2-5,TRBV5-1,.,few,CASSLEALGGETQYF,TGCGCCAGCAGCTTGGAAGCTCTAGGGGGGGAGACCCAGTACTTC
TRBJ2-2,TRBV7-2,.,few,CASSLPDTLTGELFF,TGTGCCAGCAGCTTACCTGACACTCTAACCGGGGAGCTGTTTTTT
TRBJ2-5,TRBV28,.,many,CASSPHRLRETQYF,TGTGCCAGCAGTCCCCATCGACTTCGTGAGACCCAGTACTTC
TRBJ2-7,TRBV20-1,TRBD2,.,CSARAPAGPHYEQYF,TGCAGTGCTAGAGCGCCAGCGGGGCCCCACTACGAGCAGTACTTC
TRBJ2-3,TRBV29-1,.,few,CSVEASAADTQYF,TGCAGCGTTGAAGCTAGCGCGGCAGATACGCAGTATTTT
TRBJ1-2,TRBV6-1,.,once,CASSARHRANYGYTF,TGTGCCAGCAGCGCCCGACACCGAGCTAACTATGGCTACACCTTC
TRBJ1-2,TRBV7-9,.,.,CASSFSYGYTF,TGTGCCAGCAGCTTTAGCTATGGCTACACCTTC
TRBJ2-3,TRBV7-3,.,.,CASSPRAIGNTQYF,TGTGCCAGCAGTCCCCGGGCGATAGGAAATACGCAGTATTTT